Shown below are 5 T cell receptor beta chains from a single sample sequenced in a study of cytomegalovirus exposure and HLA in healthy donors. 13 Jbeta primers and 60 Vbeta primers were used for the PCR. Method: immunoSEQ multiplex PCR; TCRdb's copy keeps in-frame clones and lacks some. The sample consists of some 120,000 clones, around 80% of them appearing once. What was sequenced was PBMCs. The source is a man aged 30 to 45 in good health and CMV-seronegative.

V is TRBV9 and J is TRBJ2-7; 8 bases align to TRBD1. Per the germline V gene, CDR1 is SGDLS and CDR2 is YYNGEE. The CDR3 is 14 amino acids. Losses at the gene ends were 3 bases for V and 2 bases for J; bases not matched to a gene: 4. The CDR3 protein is CASSGGTGPYEQYF. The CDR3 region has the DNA TGTGCCAGCAGCGGTGGGACAGGACCCTACGAGCAGTACTTC. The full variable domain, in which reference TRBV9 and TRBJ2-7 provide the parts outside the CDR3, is DSGVTQTPKHLITATGQRVTLRCSPRSGDLSVYWYQQSLDQGLQFLIQYYNGEERAKGNILERFSAQQFPDLHSELNLSSLELGDSALYFCASSGGTGPYEQYFGPGTRLTVT.

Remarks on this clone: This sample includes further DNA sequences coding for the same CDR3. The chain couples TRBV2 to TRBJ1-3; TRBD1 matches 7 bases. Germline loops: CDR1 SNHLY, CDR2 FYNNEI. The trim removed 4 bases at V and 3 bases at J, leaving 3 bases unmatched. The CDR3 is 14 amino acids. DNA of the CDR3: TGTGCCAGCAGTGGACAGGGTGGTGGAAACACCATATATTTT. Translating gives CASSGQGGGNTIYF.

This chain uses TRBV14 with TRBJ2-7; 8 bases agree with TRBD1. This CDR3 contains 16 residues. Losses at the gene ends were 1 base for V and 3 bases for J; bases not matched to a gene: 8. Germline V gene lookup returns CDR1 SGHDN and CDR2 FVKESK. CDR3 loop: CASSQAGTGGNYEQYF. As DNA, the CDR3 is TGTGCCAGCAGCCAAGCCGGGACAGGAGGTAACTACGAGCAGTACTTC.

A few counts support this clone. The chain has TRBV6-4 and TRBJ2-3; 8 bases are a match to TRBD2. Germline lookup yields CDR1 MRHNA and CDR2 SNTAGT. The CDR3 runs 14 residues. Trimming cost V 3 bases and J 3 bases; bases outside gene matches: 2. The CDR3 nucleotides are TGTGCCAGCAGTGAAGCGGGAGCTACAGATACGCAGTATTTT. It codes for CASSEAGATDTQYF.

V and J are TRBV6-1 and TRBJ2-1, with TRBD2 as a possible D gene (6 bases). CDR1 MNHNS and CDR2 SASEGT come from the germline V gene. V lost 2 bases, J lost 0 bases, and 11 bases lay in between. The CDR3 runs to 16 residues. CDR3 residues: CASSEFSGSSYNEQFF. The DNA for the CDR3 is TGTGCCAGCAGTGAATTTAGCGGAAGCTCCTACAATGAGCAGTTCTTC.